The rows below give T cell receptor beta chains drawn from one sample of a study of T cell responses to AZD1222 COVID-19 vaccine. Generated by immunoSEQ multiplex PCR, the TCRdb table keeps only in-frame clones and is missing some. The repertoire holds 90,000 to 100,000 clones, around 89% seen once, with 7.5% in the top ten. The input for sequencing was peripheral blood, taken on day 0 of AZD1222 vaccination. Receptor source: an adult in good health. CDR3s include the opening cysteine and the closing phenylalanine or tryptophan. Each record gives: clone size, V gene, D gene, CDR3 length, J gene, CDR3 DNA, CDR3 protein. A D gene is named only where the DNA matches it firmly. Where a row states a size, it is once, few, many or the class of an expanded clone; other rows omit it.

NA	TRBV27	NA	17	TRBJ2-3	TGTGCCAGCAAACGAATGCCGACAGGCACTAGCACAGATACGCAGTATTTT	CASKRMPTGTSTDTQYF
NA	TRBV7-6	NA	16	TRBJ2-5	TGTGCCAGCAGCCAGACCCCGGGGGGCCTAGGGGAGACCCAGTACTTC	CASSQTPGGLGETQYF
NA	TRBV27	NA	14	TRBJ1-2	TGTGCCAGCAGTCCCGCACAGGGTTGGGGAGGCTACACCTTC	CASSPAQGWGGYTF
NA	TRBV20-1	NA	12	TRBJ1-5	TGCAGTGCTAGTGCTAGCAATCAGCCCCAGCATTTT	CSASASNQPQHF
once	TRBV28	TRBD2	16	TRBJ2-7	TGTGCCAGCAGTTCTATTGGGACTAGCGGGAGCTACGAGCAGTACTTC	CASSSIGTSGSYEQYF
NA	TRBV24-1	NA	15	TRBJ2-1	TGTGCCACCAGTGATCCTTGGACCCTCGGGGGCGAGCAGTTCTTC	CATSDPWTLGGEQFF
NA	TRBV28	TRBD1	15	TRBJ1-1	TGTGCCAGCAGTTCATCCGGGACAGGGACCACTGAAGCTTTCTTT	CASSSSGTGTTEAFF
NA	TRBV18	NA	15	TRBJ1-6	TGTGCCAGCTCACCAGAGTCGGGTGGGAGGACACCCCTCCACTTT	CASSPESGGRTPLHF
NA	TRBV7-9	NA	15	TRBJ1-1	TGTGCCAGCAGCCCCCGCGCCAGAGGGAACACTGAAGCTTTCTTT	CASSPRARGNTEAFF
NA	TRBV3-1/TRBV3-2	TRBD2	16	TRBJ2-7	TGTGCCAGCAGCCAAGAGGGGGCTAGCGGGAGATACGAGCAGTACTTC	CASSQEGASGRYEQYF
NA	TRBV6-2/TRBV6-3	NA	12	TRBJ2-4	TGTGCCAGCAGTTACTCTAGTAACATTCAGTACTTC	CASSYSSNIQYF
few	TRBV28	NA	11	TRBJ1-1	TGTGCCAGCACCCTGGAGAGGGAAGCTTTCTTT	CASTLEREAFF
NA	TRBV11-2	NA	14	TRBJ1-5	TGTGCCAGCAGCTTAGAATTGGGCAATCAGCCCCAGCATTTT	CASSLELGNQPQHF
NA	TRBV11-2	TRBD1	17	TRBJ2-7	TGTGCCAGCAATAGCGAGACAGGGGGAACTAGGGACTACGAGCAGTACTTC	CASNSETGGTRDYEQYF
NA	TRBV28	TRBD1	17	TRBJ2-2	TGTGCCAGCAGTCCTTCAACCGGACAGGGGGCTAGCGGGGAGCTGTTTTTT	CASSPSTGQGASGELFF
NA	TRBV7-8	NA	14	TRBJ1-2	TGTGCCAGCAGCTTAGCGGAGACGGGTTATGGCTACACCTTC	CASSLAETGYGYTF
NA	TRBV6-5	NA	13	TRBJ2-1	TGTGCCAGCAGGGGGGGGCAGTACAATGAGCAGTTCTTC	CASRGGQYNEQFF
NA	TRBV28	TRBD2	14	TRBJ2-7	TGTGCCAGCAGTACCGGGACTACTTATTACGAGCAGTACTTC	CASSTGTTYYEQYF
NA	TRBV7-2	NA	14	TRBJ2-1	TGTGCCAGCAGCTTGACGGAGGGCGCATATGAGCAGTTCTTC	CASSLTEGAYEQFF
NA	TRBV11-2	TRBD2	16	TRBJ2-5	TGTGCCAGCAGCCCTACTAGCGGGGGGCCGCGGGAGACCCAGTACTTC	CASSPTSGGPRETQYF
NA	TRBV13	NA	16	TRBJ2-7	TGTGCCAGCAGCTCCCGCCCCGGGCAGAGCTCCTACGAGCAGTACTTC	CASSSRPGQSSYEQYF
NA	TRBV5-1	NA	15	TRBJ1-5	TGCGCCAGCAGCTTGGAGGGGGTGTCTACACAGCCCCAGCATTTT	CASSLEGVSTQPQHF
NA	TRBV4-1	NA	19	TRBJ2-7	TGCGCCAGCAGCCAAGGACCCCCCCTCGACAGGAGTAGCTCCTACGAGCAGTACTTC	CASSQGPPLDRSSSYEQYF
NA	TRBV19	TRBD2	16	TRBJ2-5	TGTGCCAGTAGTAGAGGACTAGCGGGGGGCCAAGAGACCCAGTACTTC	CASSRGLAGGQETQYF
few	TRBV5-4	TRBD2	14	TRBJ2-3	TGTGCCAGCAGCACTAGCGGGAGTTTAGATACGCAGTATTTT	CASSTSGSLDTQYF